What follows are 20 T cell receptor beta chains derived from one specimen sequenced in a study of a mutant IDH1 vaccine in newly diagnosed glioma. Their cognate antigens are unknown. Time point described: week 11, during vaccination. Every single dose of the vaccine, 300 ug of mutant IDH1 20-mer peptide, came with topical imiquimod. Measured with immunoSEQ multiplex PCR; TCRdb has only the in-frame clones, and not every one. Of 40,000 to 55,000 clones listed, around nine tenths were seen once; the top ten hold 2.4%. Sequencing used PBMCs, obtained from a glioma patient whose treatment included an IDH1 peptide vaccine. All receptors come from a man aged 50-59 years with glioma.

This clone was seen once. The V gene is TRBV18, the J gene TRBJ2-7; TRBD1 agrees at 7 bases. The ends lost 0 bases at V and 4 bases at J; junction bases unmatched: 6. Per germline, CDR1 KGHSH and CDR2 LQKENI. The length of the CDR3 is 15 residues. The CDR3, as DNA: TGTGCCAGCTCACCACCGGGACAGAAGGGGTACGAGCAGTACTTC. This codes for CASSPPGQKGYEQYF.

The chain carries TRBV6-1 and TRBJ1-1; D remains unclear. CDR1 is MNHNS and CDR2 is SASEGT in the germline V gene. The CDR3 sequence is 14 residues long. The germline V and J ends were trimmed by 1 base and 1 base, with 7 bases remaining between them. The CDR3 DNA follows: TGTGCCAGCAGTGAAGTAGCCAAGAACACTGAAGCTTTCTTT. Its protein product is CASSEVAKNTEAFF.

The chain carries TRBV7-9 and TRBJ2-5; TRBD1 matches at 11 bases. The germline gives CDR1 SEHNR, CDR2 FQNEAQ (reference sequence). The CDR3 sequence is 16 residues long. After removal of 5 bases from V and 5 bases from J, the junction contained 10 bases not matched to a gene. This CDR3 is CASSLSWTGGLETQYF. Written as DNA, the CDR3 is TGTGCCAGCAGCCTGTCATGGACAGGGGGCCTGGAGACCCAGTACTTC. Drawing the rest from reference TRBV7-9 and TRBJ2-5, the complete variable domain is DTGVSQNPRHKITKRGQNVTFRCDPISEHNRLYWYRQTLGQGPEFLTYFQNEAQLEKSRLLSDRFSAERPKGSFSTLEIQRTEQGDSAMYLCASSLSWTGGLETQYFGPGTRLLVL.

The chain has TRBV5-4 and TRBJ1-1; TRBD1 agrees at 7 bases. The CDR3 loop spans 15 amino acids. V was clipped by 3 bases and J by 6 bases; unmatched bases: 11. CDR1 is SGHNT and CDR2 is YYREEE in the germline V gene (reference sequence). CDR3 coding DNA: TGTGCCAGCAGCTGGGGAACAGGGGAGGCCTCTGAAGCTTTCTTT. Its protein product is CASSWGTGEASEAFF.

The rearrangement links TRBV19 to TRBJ2-1; 7 positions match TRBD1. Germline trimming cut 7 bases from V and 6 bases from J; bases unmatched to any gene: 3. The V gene's germline CDR1 is LNHDA and CDR2 SQIVND (reference sequence). The CDR3 covers 12 residues. CDR3 region: CASKYRGNEQFF. In DNA, the CDR3 is TGTGCCAGTAAATACAGGGGCAATGAGCAGTTCTTC.

The chain couples TRBV19 to TRBJ2-7; 7 nucleotides match TRBD1. Trimming cost V 1 base and J 4 bases; bases outside gene matches: 7. This CDR3 is 15 amino acids long. Germline V gene sequence: CDR1 LNHDA, CDR2 SQIVND (reference sequence). CDR3 protein: CASSIAYGQEYEQYF. In DNA, the CDR3 is TGTGCCAGTAGTATAGCCTATGGACAGGAATACGAGCAGTACTTC.

V and J are TRBV6-1 and TRBJ1-3; 9 positions agree with TRBD1. V trimming: 11 bases; J trimming: 0 bases; junction bases outside the gene matches: 2. The CDR3 contains 13 residues. Per the germline V gene, CDR1 is MNHNS and CDR2 is SASEGT. The CDR3 DNA reads as TGTGCCTCGGGACAGGGCTCTGGAAACACCATATATTTT. It yields the protein CASGQGSGNTIYF.

The V gene is TRBV2, the J gene TRBJ2-7, with 7 bases lining up with TRBD2. This CDR3 has 13 residues. The J segment lost 7 bases and the V segment lost 6 bases, leaving 9 bases of the junction unmatched. The germline CDR1 and CDR2 sequences are SNHLY and FYNNEI. The chain's CDR3 is CASSGAGVSEQYF. CDR3 in DNA: TGTGCCAGCAGCGGGGCGGGGGTGAGTGAGCAGTACTTC.

J is TRBJ2-2 and V is TRBV5-1, with a tentative D call TRBD2 (5 bases). CDR1 is SGHRS, CDR2 YFSETQ, per germline. V was clipped by 2 bases and J by 5 bases, with 16 bases between them. This CDR3 region has 16 residues. This CDR3 reads CASSFLPGDATGELFF. In nucleotides, the CDR3 is TGCGCCAGCAGCTTCCTCCCCGGGGATGCGACCGGGGAGCTGTTTTTT.

V usage is TRBV27 and J usage is TRBJ2-3, with D perhaps matching TRBD2 (5 bases). Germline loops: CDR1 MNHEY, CDR2 SMNVEV (reference sequence). CDR3 length: 15 amino acids. V was clipped by 5 bases and J by 6 bases, with 18 bases between them. Here the CDR3 reads CASSIRRPGVDTQYF. CDR3 nucleotide sequence: TGTGCCAGCAGTATTCGTCGACCCGGGGTGGATACGCAGTATTTT.

The chain employs TRBV5-1 and TRBJ2-6, with D unclear. Germline CDR1 is SGHRS and CDR2 is YFSETQ. Trimming left V 1 base short and J 1 base short, with 6 bases between. The CDR3 covers 15 residues. CDR3 nucleotides: TGCGCCAGCAGCTTGAAGAGTTCTGGGGCCAACGTCCTGACTTTC. Protein sequence: CASSLKSSGANVLTF.

This clone has only one observation. The genes are TRBV5-1 and TRBJ2-1, with 10 nucleotides matching TRBD2. Germline CDR1 and CDR2: SGHRS and YFSETQ. V trimming: 4 bases; J trimming: 6 bases; junction bases outside the gene matches: 4. The CDR3 contains 14 residues. DNA of the CDR3: TGCGCCAGCAGCACCAGGACTAGCGGCAATGAGCAGTTCTTC. Its translation: CASSTRTSGNEQFF.

The chain employs TRBV2 and TRBJ2-7; the match to TRBD2 covers 7 bases. J lost 0 bases, V lost 7 bases, and 3 bases had no gene match. Per germline, CDR1 SNHLY and CDR2 FYNNEI. This CDR3 comprises 13 residues. The CDR3 spells CASNWEGSYEQYF. CDR3 bases: TGTGCCAGCAATTGGGAGGGCTCCTACGAGCAGTACTTC.

This chain joins TRBV29-1 and TRBJ2-6, with a weak D call TRBD1 (6 bases). The CDR3 has 15 amino acids. V was trimmed by 4 bases and J by 2 bases, leaving 12 bases between them. CDR1 is SQVTM and CDR2 is ANQGSEA in the germline V gene. CDR3 amino acids: CSVGLRQAGANVLTF. In DNA form, the CDR3 reads TGCAGCGTTGGCCTTAGACAGGCTGGGGCCAACGTCCTGACTTTC. The entire variable domain, with the rest obtained from reference TRBV29-1 and TRBJ2-6, is as follows: SAVISQKPSRDICQRGTSLTIQCQVDSQVTMMFWYRQQPGQSLTLIATANQGSEATYESGFVIDKFPISRPNLTFSTLTVSNMSPEDSSIYLCSVGLRQAGANVLTFGAGSRLTVL.

This CDR3 is CASSPKTGAVQETQYF. The CDR3 DNA follows: TGTGCCAGCAGCCCGAAGACAGGGGCAGTGCAAGAGACCCAGTACTTC. The chain employs TRBV9 and TRBJ2-5, with TRBD1 identical over 8 bases. V dropped 4 bases and J dropped 2; count of bases not matched to a gene: 10. The CDR3 runs 16 residues. Germline V lookup: CDR1 SGDLS, CDR2 YYNGEE. Variable domain in full (rest from reference TRBV9 and TRBJ2-5): DSGVTQTPKHLITATGQRVTLRCSPRSGDLSVYWYQQSLDQGLQFLIQYYNGEERAKGNILERFSAQQFPDLHSELNLSSLELGDSALYFCASSPKTGAVQETQYFGPGTRLLVL.

This CDR3 is CASADGVGIDTQYF. As DNA, the CDR3 is TGTGCCAGCGCAGACGGAGTGGGAATCGATACGCAGTATTTT. This rearrangement joins TRBV9 to TRBJ2-3, with D unresolved. The CDR3 is 14 amino acids. V lost 7 bases and J lost 6, with 18 bases in between. Germline values: CDR1 SGDLS, CDR2 YYNGEE. The full variable domain, its missing parts supplied by reference TRBV9 and TRBJ2-3, is DSGVTQTPKHLITATGQRVTLRCSPRSGDLSVYWYQQSLDQGLQFLIQYYNGEERAKGNILERFSAQQFPDLHSELNLSSLELGDSALYFCASADGVGIDTQYFGPGTRLTVL.

This clone was counted only a few times. The chain has TRBV6-4 and TRBJ1-5; no clear D gene. The CDR3 length is 15 residues. V was trimmed by 7 bases and J by 6 bases, leaving 19 bases between them. Germline CDR1 and CDR2: MRHNA and SNTAGT. CDR3 nucleotides: TGTGCCAGCATGCCAAATCGGCCGGAGGCTCAGCCCCAGCATTTT. It translates to CASMPNRPEAQPQHF.

This clone was observed a few times. This rearrangement joins TRBV19 to TRBJ2-1; D may be TRBD2 (6 bases). CDR1 is LNHDA, CDR2 SQIVND, per germline (reference sequence). CDR3 length equals 14 residues. V was clipped by 5 bases and J by 6 bases, with 14 bases between them. The CDR3 DNA sequence: TGTGCCAGTAGTCGGCTTGGGACTTTCAATGAGCAGTTCTTC. It yields the protein CASSRLGTFNEQFF.

The gene calls are TRBV6-6 and TRBJ2-5; D not certain. The CDR3 consists of 15 residues. V lost 2 bases and J 5 bases, leaving 15 bases between the germline ends. Germline assignment: CDR1 MNHNY and CDR2 SVGAGI (reference sequence). The CDR3 nucleotides read TGTGCCAGCAGTTACGCGCAGTCCGGAAAGGAGACCCAGTACTTC. It codes for CASSYAQSGKETQYF.

This clone is labeled as medium-sized. The rearrangement joins TRBV25-1 to TRBJ2-5; tentative D call: TRBD1 (5 bases). Trimming pared 1 base from V and 8 bases from J, leaving 11 bases between. Germline V gene sequence: CDR1 MGHDK, CDR2 SYGVNS. CDR3 size: 13 residues. The CDR3 spells CASSESEWGTQYF. CDR3 nucleotide sequence: TGTGCCAGCAGTGAATCAGAATGGGGCACCCAGTACTTC.